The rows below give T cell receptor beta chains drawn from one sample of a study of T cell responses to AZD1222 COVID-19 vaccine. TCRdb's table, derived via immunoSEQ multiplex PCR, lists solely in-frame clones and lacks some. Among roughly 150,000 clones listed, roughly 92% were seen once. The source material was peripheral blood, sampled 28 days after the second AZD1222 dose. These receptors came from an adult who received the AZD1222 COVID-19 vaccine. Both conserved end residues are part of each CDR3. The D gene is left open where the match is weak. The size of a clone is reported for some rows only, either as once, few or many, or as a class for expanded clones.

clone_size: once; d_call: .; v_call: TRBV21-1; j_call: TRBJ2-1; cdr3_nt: TGTGCCCCCCAGGGGGATCGGGGTGAGCAGTTCTTC; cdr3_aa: CAPQGDRGEQFF
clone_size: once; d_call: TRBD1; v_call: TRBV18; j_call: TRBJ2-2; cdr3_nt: TGTGCCAGCTCACTAGGGACAGGGGGCCTACCACCGAACACCGGGGAGCTGTTTTTT; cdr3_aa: CASSLGTGGLPPNTGELFF
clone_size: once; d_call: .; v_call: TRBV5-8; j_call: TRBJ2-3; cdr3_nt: TGTGCCAGCAGCTCCGACATTAGCACAGATACGCAGTATTTT; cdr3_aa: CASSSDISTDTQYF
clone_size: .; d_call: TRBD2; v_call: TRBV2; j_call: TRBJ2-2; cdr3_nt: TGTGCCAGCAGTGCAACTAGCGGGAGGGCCGGCGGGGAGCTGTTTTTT; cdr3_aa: CASSATSGRAGGELFF
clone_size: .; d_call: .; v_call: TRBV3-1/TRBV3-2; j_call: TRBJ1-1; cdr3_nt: TGTGCCAGCAGCCCAACAGTAATGAACACTGAAGCTTTCTTT; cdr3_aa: CASSPTVMNTEAFF
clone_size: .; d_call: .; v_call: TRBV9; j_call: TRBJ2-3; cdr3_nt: TGTGCCAGCACCCCGGGCACTGGGGCAGATACGCAGTATTTT; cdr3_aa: CASTPGTGADTQYF
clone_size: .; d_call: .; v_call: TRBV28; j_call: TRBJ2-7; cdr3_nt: TGTGCCAGCACCCCAAGCGGGTACAGGGGACACGAGCAGTACTTC; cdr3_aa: CASTPSGYRGHEQYF
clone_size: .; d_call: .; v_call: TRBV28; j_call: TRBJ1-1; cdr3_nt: TGTGCCAGCAGTTTTTGGGGAAGCAACACTGAAGCTTTCTTT; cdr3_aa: CASSFWGSNTEAFF
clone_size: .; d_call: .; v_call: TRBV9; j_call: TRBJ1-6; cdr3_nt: TGTGCCAGCAGCGTAGAGGAGGGGAGAAGTTCACCCCTCCACTTT; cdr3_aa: CASSVEEGRSSPLHF
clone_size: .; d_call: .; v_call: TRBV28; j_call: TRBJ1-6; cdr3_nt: TGTGCCAGCAGTCGAGCCGGGACCCTTAATTCACCCCTCCACTTT; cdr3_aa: CASSRAGTLNSPLHF